Below, one T cell receptor (beta chain) is given with its context. The antigen is undetermined. The CDR3 does not end in the conserved phenylalanine or tryptophan, so this is likely a read error. This CDR3 comprises 15 residues. This sample is part of a study of blood T cells in healthy people across ages. Next came a second PCR, run for roughly 7 to 12 cycles, which used a sample-barcoded 5' primer along with a J-beta primer mix. TCRdb recomputed calls from the 5' RACE reads with MiXCR, one row per CDR3 protein. The sample has fewer than 900,000 distinct CDR3 sequences, more than 40% seen once. Study-level points and caveats: Measured against age, TCR beta diversity per million T cells decreased in a roughly linear manner. Naive T cell percentage by flow cytometry tracked strongly with beta diversity.

The V gene is TRBV12-3 or TRBV12-4, the J gene TRBJ2-5; 7 positions match TRBD1. The J call may be mistaken, given a closer DNA end match to TRBJ2-7. The specimen sequenced was blood. The receptor comes from a woman between 55 and 75 years old in good health. Here the CDR3 reads CASSFMTTGAYEQYL. The CDR3 nucleotides are TGTGCCAGCAGTTTTATGACTACAGGGGCCTACGAGCAGTACCTC.